This T cell receptor (beta chain) comes out of a study of blood T cells in healthy people across ages. General observations from the study: In long-lived donors, naive CD4+ cell counts and diversity exceeded those of aged donors. Measured against age, TCR beta diversity per million T cells decreased in a roughly linear manner.

V dropped 4 bases and J dropped 0 bases, with 22 bases sitting between them. Germline V gene data show CDR1 as SGHAT and CDR2 as FQNNGV. The CDR3 runs to 20 residues. It was with a sample-barcoded 5' primer and a J-beta primer mix that a second PCR of roughly 7 to 12 cycles was run. TCRdb re-called the 5' RACE reads through MiXCR, storing one row per CDR3 protein. The sample includes 850,000 to 1,000,000 distinct CDR3 sequences, approximately 50% of them seen just once. This clonotype has more than one count but fewer than ten. The antigen is unknown. The chain carries TRBV11-2 and TRBJ2-6, with D perhaps TRBD1 or TRBD2 (6 bases each). This TCR was sampled from a woman aged 60-75 years in good health. Sequencing used blood. The CDR3 DNA reads as TGTGCCAGCAGCTCTGGGAGGTGGGACAAGGATTTCTCTGGGGCCAACGTCCTGACTTTC. Translating gives CASSSGRWDKDFSGANVLTF.